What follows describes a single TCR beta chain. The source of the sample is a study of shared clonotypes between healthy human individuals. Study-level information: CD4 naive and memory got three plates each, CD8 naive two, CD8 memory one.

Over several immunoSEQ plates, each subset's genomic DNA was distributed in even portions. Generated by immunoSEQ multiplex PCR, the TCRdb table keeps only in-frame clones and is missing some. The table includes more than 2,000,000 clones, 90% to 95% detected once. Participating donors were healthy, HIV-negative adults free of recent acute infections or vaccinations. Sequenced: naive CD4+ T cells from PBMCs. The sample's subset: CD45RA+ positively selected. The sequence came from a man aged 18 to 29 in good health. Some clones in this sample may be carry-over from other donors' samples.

The CDR3 loop reads CAWRSGTSGFFSYNEQFF. CDR3 coding DNA: TGTGCCTGGAGATCCGGGACTAGCGGCTTTTTCTCCTACAATGAGCAGTTCTTC. The genes are TRBV30 and TRBJ2-1, with 11 nucleotides matching TRBD2. The V gene end was trimmed by 3 bases and the J gene end by 0 bases; junction bases not matched to a gene: 10. The CDR3 is made up of 18 amino acids. CDR1 is GTSNPN, CDR2 SVGIG, per germline (reference sequence).